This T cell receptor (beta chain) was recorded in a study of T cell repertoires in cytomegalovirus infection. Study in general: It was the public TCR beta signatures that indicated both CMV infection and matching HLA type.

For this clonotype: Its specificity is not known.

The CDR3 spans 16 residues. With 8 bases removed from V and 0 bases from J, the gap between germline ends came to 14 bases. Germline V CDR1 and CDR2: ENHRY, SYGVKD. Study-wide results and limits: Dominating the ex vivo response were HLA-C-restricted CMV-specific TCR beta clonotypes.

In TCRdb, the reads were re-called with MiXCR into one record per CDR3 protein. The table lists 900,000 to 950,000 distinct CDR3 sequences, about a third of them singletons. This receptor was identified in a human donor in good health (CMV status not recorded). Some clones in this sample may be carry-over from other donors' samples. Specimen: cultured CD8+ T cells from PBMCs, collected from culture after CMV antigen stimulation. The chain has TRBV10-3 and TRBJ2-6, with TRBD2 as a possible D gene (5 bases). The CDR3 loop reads CAIGVAPTSGANVLTF. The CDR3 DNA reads TGTGCCATCGGGGTAGCGCCCACCTCTGGGGCCAACGTCCTGACTTTC.